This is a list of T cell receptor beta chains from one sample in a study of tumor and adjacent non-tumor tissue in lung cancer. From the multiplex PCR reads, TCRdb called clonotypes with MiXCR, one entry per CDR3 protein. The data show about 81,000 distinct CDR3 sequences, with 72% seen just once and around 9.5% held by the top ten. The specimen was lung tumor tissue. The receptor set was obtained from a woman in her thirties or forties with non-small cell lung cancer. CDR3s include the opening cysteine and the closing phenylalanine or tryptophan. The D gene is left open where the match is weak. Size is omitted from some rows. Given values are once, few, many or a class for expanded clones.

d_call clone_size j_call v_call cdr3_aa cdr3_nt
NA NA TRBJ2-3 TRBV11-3 CASSLDGVLAPTGTLYF TGTGCCAGCAGCTTAGATGGGGTACTAGCCCCCACAGGTACGCTGTATTTT
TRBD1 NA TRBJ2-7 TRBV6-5 CASKGQAWDVQYF TGTGCCAGCAAGGGACAGGCTTGGGATGTGCAGTACTTC
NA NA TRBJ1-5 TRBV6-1 CASNGMRQGRSLSNQPQHF TGTGCCAGCAATGGAATGCGGCAGGGAAGGAGCCTTAGCAATCAGCCCCAACATTTT
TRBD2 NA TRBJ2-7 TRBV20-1 CSASPLAGLYEQYF TGCAGTGCTAGCCCCCTAGCGGGATTATATGAGCAGTACTTC
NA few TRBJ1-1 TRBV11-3 CARREGNTEAFF TGTGCCAGGAGGGAAGGGAACACTGAAGCTTTCTTT
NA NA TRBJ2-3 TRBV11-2 CASNFSLVGGPTDTQYF TGTGCCAGCAACTTTTCACTAGTGGGGGGCCCCACAGATACGCAGTATTTT
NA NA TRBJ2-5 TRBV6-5 CGTGLQEETQYF TGTGGTACAGGATTACAAGAAGAGACCCAGTACTTC
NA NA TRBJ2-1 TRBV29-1 CSVGPTPRQRGRNEQFF TGCAGCGTTGGACCAACCCCCCGCCAGAGAGGTAGAAATGAGCAGTTCTTC
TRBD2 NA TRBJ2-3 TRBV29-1 CSALLAVGITDTQYF TGCAGCGCTCTCCTAGCGGTAGGTATCACGGATACGCAGTATTTT
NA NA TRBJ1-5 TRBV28 CASSLYRDQPQHF TGTGCCAGTAGTTTATACAGGGATCAGCCCCAGCATTTT
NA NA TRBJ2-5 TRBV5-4 CASDFGGGQETQYF TGTGCCAGCGACTTTGGCGGGGGCCAAGAGACTCAGTACTTC
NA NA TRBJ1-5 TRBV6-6 CASSGLGQLSNQPKHF TGTGCCAGCAGCGGCCTGGGGCAGCTTAGCAATCAGCCCAAGCATTTT
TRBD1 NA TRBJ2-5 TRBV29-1 CSVKQGLGETHYF TGCAGCGTTAAACAGGGGTTGGGGGAGACCCATTACTTC
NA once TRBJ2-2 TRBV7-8 CAISYKTGKLFF TGTGCCATCAGCTACAAGACCGGGAAGCTGTTTTTT
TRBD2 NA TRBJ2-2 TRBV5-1 CASSSGPRTSGANTGGLFF TGCGCCAGCAGCTCAGGACCGAGGACTAGCGGAGCGAACACCGGGGGGCTGTTTTTT
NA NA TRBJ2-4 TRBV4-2 CASSQTGRGNIQNF TGTGCCAGCAGCCAGACAGGGCGGGGTAACATTCAGAACTTC
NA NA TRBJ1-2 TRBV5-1 CTSSLDSGSYGYTF TGCACCAGCAGCTTGGACTCAGGGTCTTATGGCTACACCTTC
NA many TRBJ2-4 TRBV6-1 CASSEAAVNIQYF TGTGCCAGCAGTGAAGCGGCGGTAAACATTCAGTACTTC
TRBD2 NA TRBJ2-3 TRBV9 CASIIATSGISMSTDTQYF TGTGCCAGCATAATCGCGACTAGCGGGATTTCGATGAGCACAGATACGCAGTATTTT
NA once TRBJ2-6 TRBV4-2 CASSQDLLGRHSGANVLTF TGTGCCAGCAGCCAAGATCTTCTGGGGCGGCACTCTGGGGCCAACGTCTTGACTTTC
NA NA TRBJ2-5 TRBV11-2 CASNSRGGGASETQYF TGTGCCAGCAACTCCCGAGGAGGGGGGGCAAGTGAGACCCAGTACTTT
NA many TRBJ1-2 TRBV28 CASSPLVGSYGYTF TGTGCCAGCAGCCCGCTTGTCGGATCCTATGGCTACACCTTC
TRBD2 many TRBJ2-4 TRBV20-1 CSADPSGTTNIQYF TGCAGTGCCGACCCCAGCGGGACCACGAACATTCAGTACTTC
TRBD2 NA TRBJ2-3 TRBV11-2 CASSLVGGGESTYTQCF TGCGCCAGCAGCTTAGTTGGCGGGGGGGAAAGCACATATACGCAGTGTTTT
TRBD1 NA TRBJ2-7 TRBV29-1 CSVGGRGRGQYF TGCAGCGTAGGTGGTAGGGGGCGAGGGCAGTACTTC
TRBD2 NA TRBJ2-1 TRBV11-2 CASSMRILTSGGLREQFF TGTGCCAGCAGCATGCGCATCCTAACTAGCGGGGGACTAAGGGAGCAGTTCTTC
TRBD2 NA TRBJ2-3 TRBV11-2 CASSPLAGGDAQYF TGTGCCAGCAGCCCTCTAGCGGGGGGAGATGCGCAGTATTTT
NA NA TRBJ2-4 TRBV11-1 CASSPARGGMHF TGTGCCAGCTCACCAGCCCGGGGTGGAATGCATTTC
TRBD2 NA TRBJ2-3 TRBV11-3 CTSSRGIAGAGDTQYF TGTACCAGCAGCAGGGGGATAGCGGGAGCAGGAGATACGCAGTATTTT
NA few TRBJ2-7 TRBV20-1 CSARDIFVGMNDKTTGQYF TGCAGTGCTAGAGATATCTTTGTGGGCATGAACGACAAGACTACGGGGCAGTACTTT
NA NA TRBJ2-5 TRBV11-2 CAISLNSTKETQYF TGCGCCATCAGCCTGAATAGCACTAAAGAGACCCAGTACTTC
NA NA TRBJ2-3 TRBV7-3 CASSPPGEVRQYF TGTGCCAGCAGCCCCCCCGGGGAAGTGAGGCAGTATTTT
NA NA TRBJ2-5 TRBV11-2 CASNQQETQCF TGCGCCAGCAACCAGCAAGAGACCCAGTGTTTC
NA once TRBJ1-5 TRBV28 CASGWWGNQPQHF TGTGCCAGCGGCTGGTGGGGCAATCAGCCCCAGCATTTT
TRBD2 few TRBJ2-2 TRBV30 CAWRTSGRRDRGELFF TGTGCCTGGAGGACTAGCGGGCGTAGGGATAGGGGGGAGCTGTTTTTT
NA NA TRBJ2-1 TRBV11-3 CASRGDGFYSEQFF TGTGCTAGCAGAGGAGACGGGTTCTACAGTGAGCAGTTCTTC
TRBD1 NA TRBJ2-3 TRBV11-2 CASSLDGQGCSDTQYF TGTGCCAGCAGCTTGGATGGACAGGGCTGCTCAGATACGCAATATTTT
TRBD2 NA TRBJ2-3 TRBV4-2 CASSQTGLARGDTHYF TGTGCCAGCAGCCAAACGGGACTAGCGAGAGGGGATACGCACTATTTT
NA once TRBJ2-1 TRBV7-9 CASTQRGGTGKPYNEHFF TGTGCCAGCACCCAGAGAGGAGGGACTGGGAAACCCTACAATGAGCACTTCTTC
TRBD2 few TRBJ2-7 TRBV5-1 CASRAGTSGSYEQYF TGCGCCAGCAGAGCCGGGACTAGCGGCTCCTACGAGCAGTACTTC
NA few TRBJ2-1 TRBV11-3 CASGSEGTRGGNEQFF TGTGCCAGCGGCTCGGAGGGGACTAGAGGGGGCAATGAACAGTTCTTC
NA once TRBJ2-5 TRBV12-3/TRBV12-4 CVRSLEGVQDTQYF TGTGTCAGAAGTTTAGAAGGAGTTCAAGATACCCAGTACTTC
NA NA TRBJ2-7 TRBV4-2 CVSSQDYASGGAIYEQYF TGTGTCAGCAGCCAAGATTATGCTAGTGGGGGGGCTATCTACGAGCAGTACTTC
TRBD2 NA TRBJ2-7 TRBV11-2 CAGSHPGTSGYDQYF TGTGCCGGCAGCCACCCCGGGACTAGTGGATACGACCAGTACTTC
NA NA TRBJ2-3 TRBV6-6 CASSYSPPDMQYF TGTGCCAGCAGCTACTCCCCCCCAGATATGCAGTATTTT
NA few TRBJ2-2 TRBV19 CASKTGGGSNTGELFF TGTGCCAGTAAAACAGGCGGCGGCTCGAACACCGGGGAGCTGTTTTTT
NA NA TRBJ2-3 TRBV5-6 CASSLIRRAGTDTQYF TGTGCCAGTAGCTTGATCCGGAGGGCAGGCACGGATACGCAGTATTTT